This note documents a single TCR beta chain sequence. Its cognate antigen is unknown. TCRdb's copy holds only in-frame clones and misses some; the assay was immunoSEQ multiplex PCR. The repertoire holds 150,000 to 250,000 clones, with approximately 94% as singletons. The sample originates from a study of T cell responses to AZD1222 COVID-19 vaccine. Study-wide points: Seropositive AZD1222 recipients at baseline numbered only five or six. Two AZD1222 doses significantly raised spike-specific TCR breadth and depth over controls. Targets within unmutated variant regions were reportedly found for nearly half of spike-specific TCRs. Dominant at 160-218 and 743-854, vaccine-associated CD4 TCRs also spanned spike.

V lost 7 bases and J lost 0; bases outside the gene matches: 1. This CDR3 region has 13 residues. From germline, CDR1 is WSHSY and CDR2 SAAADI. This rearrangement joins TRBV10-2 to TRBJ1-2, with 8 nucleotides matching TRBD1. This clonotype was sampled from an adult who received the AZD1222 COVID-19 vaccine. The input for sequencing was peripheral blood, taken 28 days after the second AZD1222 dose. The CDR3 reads CASTGGANYGYTF. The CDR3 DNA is TGCGCCAGCACAGGGGGCGCTAACTATGGCTACACCTTC.